This T cell receptor beta chain is drawn from a study of CD4+ T cells in melanoma. General observations from the study: Diverse differentiation states were reported for melanoma neoantigen-specific CD4+ T cells. CD8+ T cell, macrophage and B cell function reportedly correlated with neoantigen-specific CD4+ T cells.

Regarding this clone: Its antigen is not known.

Libraries were prepared by immunoSEQ multiplex PCR; TCRdb keeps only in-frame clonotypes and omits some of them. The sample has 90,000 to 130,000 clones; approximately 92% are singletons. The V and J ends lost 5 bases and 0 bases, in that order; junction bases with no gene match: 7. The CDR3 extends over 16 amino acids. Germline values: CDR1 MDHEN, CDR2 SYDVKM. The chain uses TRBV28 and TRBJ2-4; 7 bases are shared with TRBD1. The sample comprised peripheral blood. This receptor was obtained from a human donor with melanoma. The CDR3 loop reads CASSTGTAIAKNIQYF. The CDR3 DNA reads as TGTGCCAGCAGTACCGGGACAGCAATAGCCAAAAACATTCAGTACTTC.